The clone carrying this T cell receptor beta chain was observed at least ten times. Its antigen is still unknown. The read ends 3 residues early relative to the CDR3; the germline J gene fills the gap. The data stem from a study of T cell clonality in common variable immunodeficiency. Profiling relied on immunoSEQ multiplex PCR, and the TCRdb table lists in-frame clones only, not all of them. The sample has about 64,000 clones, none seen only once; the top ten hold around 1.7%. Germline CDR1 reads SNHLY; CDR2 reads FYNNEI. The V end was cut by 6 bases, the J end by 1 base, with 10 bases between. This CDR3 comprises 14 residues. Regarding the study as a whole: What drives increased CVID clonality needs T cell subpopulation sequencing.

Source material: peripheral blood mononuclear cells. The sequence was collected from a person between 18 and 75 years old in good health. This sequence joins TRBV2 and TRBJ1-3; perhaps TRBD1 as D (6 bases). The sequenced CDR3 bases are TGTGCCAGCAGGGGAGGGGGTTCTGGAAACACC. This translates into CASRGGGSGNT. The whole CDR3 reads CASRGGGSGNTIYF.